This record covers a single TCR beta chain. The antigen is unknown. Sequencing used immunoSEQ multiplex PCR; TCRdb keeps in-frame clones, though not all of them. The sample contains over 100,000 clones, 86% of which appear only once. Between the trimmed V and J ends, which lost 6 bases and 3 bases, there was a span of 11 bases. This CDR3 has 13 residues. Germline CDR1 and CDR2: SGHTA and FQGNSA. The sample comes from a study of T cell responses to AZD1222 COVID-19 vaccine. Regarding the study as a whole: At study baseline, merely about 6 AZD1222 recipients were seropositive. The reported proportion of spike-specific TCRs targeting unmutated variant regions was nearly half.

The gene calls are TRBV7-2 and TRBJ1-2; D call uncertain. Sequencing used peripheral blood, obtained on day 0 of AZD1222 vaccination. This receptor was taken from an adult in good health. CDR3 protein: CASRETSYYGYTF. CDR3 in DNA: TGTGCCAGCAGGGAGACAAGCTACTATGGCTACACCTTC.